These 23 T cell receptor beta chains were sequenced from one sample in a study of shared clonotypes between healthy human individuals. TCRdb's table, derived via immunoSEQ multiplex PCR, lists solely in-frame clones and lacks some. The repertoire holds about 1.4 million clones, with about 96% as singletons. The sample comprised naive CD4+ T cells sorted from blood. Subset given: CD45RA+ positively selected. The receptors were sampled from a man under 40 in good health.

The chain links TRBV29-1 to TRBJ2-1; possibly TRBD2 for D (10 bases). V dropped 5 bases and J dropped 2 bases, with 25 bases sitting between them. Germline CDR1 reads SQVTM; CDR2 reads ANQGSEA. CDR3 length equals 18 residues. The DNA for the CDR3 is TGCAGCGTTTTAGACAGGGGGAGCGGGAGGGGACCCTACAATGAGCAGTTCTTC. Protein product: CSVLDRGSGRGPYNEQFF.

The chain carries TRBV4-2 and TRBJ2-1, with D hard to call. The CDR3 is 13 residues long. Germline CDR1 reads LGHNA; CDR2 reads YNFKEQ. The V gene lost 4 bases and the J gene lost 9 bases, with 13 bases spanning the gap. For the CDR3, the DNA is TGTGCCAGCAGCCCTAGACATACCGGTGAGCAGTTCTTC. Translating it yields CASSPRHTGEQFF.

The chain employs TRBV9 and TRBJ1-1, with a tentative D call TRBD1 (5 bases). Between the trimmed V and J ends, which lost 8 bases and 2 bases, there was a span of 16 bases. This CDR3 has 14 residues. The germline V gene has CDR1 SGDLS and CDR2 YYNGEE. CDR3: CARVHSQGNTEAFF. CDR3 in DNA: TGTGCCAGGGTTCACTCTCAGGGTAACACTGAAGCTTTCTTT.

The genes are TRBV5-6 and TRBJ2-3; 11 positions match TRBD2. Germline lookup yields CDR1 SGHDT and CDR2 YYEEEE. The CDR3 has 17 residues. The ends lost 1 base at V and 2 bases at J; junction bases unmatched: 6. The CDR3 loop reads CASSLSTSGIYTDTQYF. As DNA, the CDR3 is TGTGCCAGCAGCTTGTCGACTAGCGGGATATACACAGATACGCAGTATTTT. Full variable domain (missing parts from reference TRBV5-6 and TRBJ2-3): DAGVTQSPTHLIKTRGQQVTLRCSPKSGHDTVSWYQQALGQGPQFIFQYYEEEERQRGNFPDRFSGHQFPNYSSELNVNALLLGDSALYLCASSLSTSGIYTDTQYFGPGTRLTVL.

This clone turned up a few times. For the CDR3, the DNA is TGTGCCAGTAGTAAATTTAGCGGAGGCTCCTACGAGCAGTACTTC. Translated: CASSKFSGGSYEQYF. This chain connects TRBV19 to TRBJ2-7, with D perhaps matching TRBD2 (6 bases). V was clipped by 4 bases and J by 0 bases, with 13 bases between them. This CDR3 contains 15 residues. Germline V CDR1 and CDR2: LNHDA, SQIVND (reference sequence).

The chain recombines TRBV5-1 with TRBJ2-7, with a possible D match to TRBD1 (5 bases). Trimming pared 3 bases from V and 3 bases from J, leaving 13 bases between. The germline CDR1 and CDR2 sequences are SGHRS and YFSETQ. The CDR3 spans 14 residues. CDR3: CASSSSTGNYEQYF. CDR3 sequence (DNA): TGCGCCAGCAGCTCAAGTACAGGTAACTACGAGCAGTACTTC.

This rearrangement joins TRBV28 to TRBJ2-3, with TRBD2 matching 7 bases. V trimming: 6 bases; J trimming: 4 bases; junction bases outside the gene matches: 10. The CDR3 has 15 residues. The germline gives CDR1 MDHEN, CDR2 SYDVKM. In DNA form, the CDR3 reads TGTGCCAGCAGAGAGGGCGGGAGAGGGTCAGATACGCAGTATTTT. Translating gives CASREGGRGSDTQYF.

V is TRBV19 and J is TRBJ2-7; tentatively, D is TRBD1 (6 bases). Trimming took off 5 bases at V and 8 bases at J, with 22 bases between the two ends. The CDR3 extends over 15 amino acids. Germline CDR1 and CDR2: LNHDA and SQIVND (reference sequence). The CDR3 reads CASSPQGQGSMKQYF. CDR3 sequence (DNA): TGTGCCAGTAGTCCACAGGGTCAGGGATCGATGAAGCAGTACTTC.

The chain uses TRBV13 and TRBJ1-4, with TRBD1 matching over 7 bases. CDR1 is PRHDT, CDR2 FYEKMQ, per germline (reference sequence). CDR3 length equals 12 residues. With 8 bases clipped from V and 10 bases from J, the junction kept 7 bases outside the gene matches. CDR3 DNA sequence: TGTGCCAGCTCAGGGGGGAGGGGAAAACTGTTTTTT. Translating gives CASSGGRGKLFF.

This chain uses TRBV19 with TRBJ1-4, with no clear D. V was pared by 3 bases and J by 2 bases, with 16 bases between. The CDR3 has 17 residues. Germline V gives CDR1 LNHDA, CDR2 SQIVND (reference sequence). Here the CDR3 reads CASSIEPPSGTNEKLFF. In DNA, the CDR3 is TGTGCCAGTAGTATCGAACCTCCGAGTGGTACTAATGAAAAACTGTTTTTT.

The rearrangement joins TRBV7-9 to TRBJ1-1; D is undetermined. Between the trimmed V and J ends, which lost 5 bases and 1 base, there was a span of 14 bases. Per germline, CDR1 SEHNR and CDR2 FQNEAQ (reference sequence). The CDR3 runs to 15 residues. CDR3 sequence reads: CASSHAWEGNTEAFF. CDR3 DNA sequence: TGTGCCAGCAGCCACGCGTGGGAGGGGAACACTGAAGCTTTCTTT.

This sequence joins TRBV19 and TRBJ2-1; 14 bases agree with TRBD2. V trimming: 7 bases; J trimming: 0 bases; junction bases outside the gene matches: 5. Per the germline V gene, CDR1 is LNHDA and CDR2 is SQIVND (reference sequence). The CDR3 length is 17 residues. CDR3 DNA sequence: TGTGCCAGTAAGGGACTAGCGGGAGAAGGCTCCTACAATGAGCAGTTCTTC. Its protein product is CASKGLAGEGSYNEQFF.

This clone was counted once. The genes are TRBV25-1 and TRBJ2-1, with TRBD2 matching over 12 bases. Germline V gene lookup returns CDR1 MGHDK and CDR2 SYGVNS. The V and J ends lost 4 bases and 4 bases, in that order; junction bases with no gene match: 5. This CDR3 spans 16 amino acids. CDR3 loop: CASSGGLAGRYNEQFF. Here the CDR3 DNA reads TGTGCCAGCAGTGGGGGACTAGCGGGCAGATACAATGAGCAGTTCTTC.

The chain is built from TRBV7-3 and TRBJ2-3, with 10 bases identical to TRBD2. The CDR3 is 16 amino acids. Looked up from germline, CDR1 is SGHTA and CDR2 is FQGTGA. V trimming: 5 bases; J trimming: 4 bases; junction bases outside the gene matches: 9. In nucleotides, the CDR3 is TGTGCCAGCAGCAGAACTAGCGGGGCGGCGGCAGATACGCAGTATTTT. This sequence encodes CASSRTSGAAADTQYF.

This chain's CDR3 is CASSPTFGPSAGNTIYF. CDR3 in DNA: TGTGCCAGCAGCCCGACGTTCGGGCCTTCGGCTGGAAACACCATATATTTT. The rearrangement links TRBV7-9 to TRBJ1-3; D unresolved. CDR1 SEHNR and CDR2 FQNEAQ come from the germline V gene (reference sequence). The length of the CDR3 is 17 residues. The V and J ends lost 5 bases and 2 bases respectively, with 19 bases between them.

The rearrangement links TRBV4-3 to TRBJ2-7, with D possibly TRBD1 on 6 matching bases. The V end lost 5 bases, the J end lost 0 bases, and 11 bases lay between the germline ends. CDR3 length: 14 amino acids. From germline, CDR1 is LGHNA and CDR2 YSLEER. DNA of the CDR3: TGCGCCAGCAGCGCAGGGGAATACTCCTACGAGCAGTACTTC. Translated, it gives CASSAGEYSYEQYF.

The chain recombines TRBV5-1 with TRBJ2-1; 9 bases are a match to TRBD1. Germline CDR1 is SGHRS and CDR2 is YFSETQ. The CDR3 contains 16 residues. Losses at the gene ends were 4 bases for V and 4 bases for J; bases not matched to a gene: 9. The CDR3 region has the DNA TGCGCCAGCAGCCTGAGGGGGACAGGGAGTTACAATGAGCAGTTCTTC. Its translation: CASSLRGTGSYNEQFF.

The rearrangement links TRBV28 to TRBJ1-5, with D maybe TRBD1 (6 bases). The CDR3 covers 20 residues. Germline V gives CDR1 MDHEN, CDR2 SYDVKM. Trimming shortened V by 3 bases and J by 0 bases, and 24 bases separated the two germline ends. The CDR3 spells CASSFWFGGGARDSNQPQHF. The CDR3, as DNA: TGTGCCAGCAGTTTTTGGTTCGGGGGGGGCGCGAGGGATAGCAATCAGCCCCAGCATTTT.

The J gene is TRBJ1-5, the V gene TRBV5-1; D is unresolved. CDR3 size: 15 residues. Trimming took off 0 bases at V and 3 bases at J, with 10 bases between the two ends. The germline V gene encodes CDR1 SGHRS and CDR2 YFSETQ. In nucleotides, the CDR3 is TGCGCCAGCAGCTTGGCCGGGAACGCCAATCAGCCCCAGCATTTT. As protein: CASSLAGNANQPQHF.

This chain's CDR3 is CASSRQGIVVSNQPQHF. CDR3 DNA: TGCGCCAGCAGCCGACAGGGAATAGTCGTAAGCAATCAGCCCCAGCATTTT. V usage is TRBV4-1 and J usage is TRBJ1-5, with 7 positions matching TRBD1. The germline V gene has CDR1 MGHRA and CDR2 YSYEKL. CDR3 size: 17 residues. The V gene end was trimmed by 4 bases and the J gene end by 1 base; junction bases not matched to a gene: 10.

The V and J genes are TRBV13 and TRBJ2-5; possible D gene TRBD1, 6 bases. The V end was cut by 1 base, the J end by 4 bases, with 10 bases between. Germline V gene sequence: CDR1 PRHDT, CDR2 FYEKMQ (reference sequence). The CDR3 is 14 residues long. CDR3 nucleotide sequence: TGTGCCAGCAGCTTAGAAGGGGGAGTAGAGACCCAGTACTTC. Translated, it gives CASSLEGGVETQYF.

Details on this clone: The same CDR3 is also encoded by other DNA sequences in this sample. J is TRBJ2-1 and V is TRBV5-1; TRBD2 matches at 7 bases. With V trimmed by 2 bases and J by 4 bases, 3 bases remained unmatched. Germline CDR1 reads SGHRS; CDR2 reads YFSETQ. CDR3 length: 14 amino acids. The CDR3 sequence: CASSLEGGYNEQFF. The CDR3 DNA reads as TGCGCCAGCAGCTTAGAGGGAGGGTACAATGAGCAGTTCTTC.

V usage is TRBV11-2 and J usage is TRBJ2-5; no reliable D call. Trimming took 0 bases from V and 3 from J, leaving 14 bases between them. CDR1 SGHAT and CDR2 FQNNGV come from the germline V gene. The CDR3 has 16 amino acids. The CDR3 sequence is CASSLDFRTAEETQYF. CDR3 sequence (DNA): TGTGCCAGCAGCTTAGATTTTCGGACGGCTGAAGAGACCCAGTACTTC.